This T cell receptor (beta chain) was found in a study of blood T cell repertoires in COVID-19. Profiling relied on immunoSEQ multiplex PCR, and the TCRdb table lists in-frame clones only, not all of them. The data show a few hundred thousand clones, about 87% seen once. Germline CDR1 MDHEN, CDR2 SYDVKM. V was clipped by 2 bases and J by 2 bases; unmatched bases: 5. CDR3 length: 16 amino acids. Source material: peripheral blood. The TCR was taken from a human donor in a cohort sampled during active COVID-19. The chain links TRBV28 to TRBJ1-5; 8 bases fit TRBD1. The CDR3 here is CASSLRAGGGNQPQHF. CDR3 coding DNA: TGTGCCAGCAGTTTAAGGGCAGGGGGCGGCAATCAGCCCCAGCATTTT. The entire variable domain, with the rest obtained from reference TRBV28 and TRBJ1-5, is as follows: DVKVTQSSRYLVKRTGEKVFLECVQDMDHENMFWYRQDPGLGLRLIYFSYDVKMKEKGDIPEGYSVSREKKERFSLILESASTNQTSMYLCASSLRAGGGNQPQHFGDGTRLSIL.